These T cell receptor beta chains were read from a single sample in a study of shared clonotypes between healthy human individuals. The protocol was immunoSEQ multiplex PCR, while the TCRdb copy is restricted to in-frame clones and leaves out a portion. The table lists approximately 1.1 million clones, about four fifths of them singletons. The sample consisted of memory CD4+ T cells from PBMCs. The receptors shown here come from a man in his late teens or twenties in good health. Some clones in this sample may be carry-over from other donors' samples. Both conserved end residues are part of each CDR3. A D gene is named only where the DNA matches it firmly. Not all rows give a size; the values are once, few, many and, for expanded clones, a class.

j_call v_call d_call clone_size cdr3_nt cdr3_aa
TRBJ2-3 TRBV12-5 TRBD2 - TGTGCTAGTGGTTTGGTATTGGGCGGGAGGGGAGCAGATACGCAGTATTTT CASGLVLGGRGADTQYF
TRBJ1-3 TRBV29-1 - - TGCAGCGCCCGGGCCACCTCTGGAAACACCATATATTTT CSARATSGNTIYF
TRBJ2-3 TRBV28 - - TGTGCCAGCAGTTCACGGGCCACGGCGGTCCGCACAGATACGCAGTATTTT CASSSRATAVRTDTQYF
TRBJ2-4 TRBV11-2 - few TGTGCCAGCAGTGGGGCAGGGCTAGCCAAAAACATTCAGTACTTC CASSGAGLAKNIQYF
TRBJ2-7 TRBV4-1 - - TGCGCCAGCAGTAGAGGGAGGACCCAATCCTACGAGCAGTACTTC CASSRGRTQSYEQYF
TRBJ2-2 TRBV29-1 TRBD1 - TGCAGCGTTGAAGGGACAGGGGGTGGGTACACCGGGGAGCTGTTTTTT CSVEGTGGGYTGELFF
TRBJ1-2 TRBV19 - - TGTGCCAGTACTCCCGGCCGGGGGAACTATGGCTACACCTTC CASTPGRGNYGYTF
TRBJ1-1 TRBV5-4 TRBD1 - TGTGCCAGCAGCTCGAGGACCGACAGGGTTGGGAGCACTGAAGCTTTCTTT CASSSRTDRVGSTEAFF
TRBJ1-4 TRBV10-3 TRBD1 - TGTGCCATCAGCGCCGGGACAGGAGATGAAAAACTGTTTTTT CAISAGTGDEKLFF
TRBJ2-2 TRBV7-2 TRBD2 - TGTGCCAGTCTAGCGGGAGGAACCGGGGAGCTGTTTTTT CASLAGGTGELFF
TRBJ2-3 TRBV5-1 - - TGCGCCAGCAGCTTGGGGGCCACGGGAGGCACAGATACGCAGTATTTT CASSLGATGGTDTQYF
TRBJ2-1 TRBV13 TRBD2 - TGTGCCAGCAGCTCTCGGACTAGCGGGAGCACTTACAATGAGCAGTTCTTC CASSSRTSGSTYNEQFF